What follows is one T cell receptor beta chain and its context. The CDR3 contains 15 residues. J was trimmed by 6 bases and V by 1 base; bases with no gene match: 6. Germline CDR1 LNHNV, CDR2 YYDKDF (reference sequence). The source of the sample is a study of blood T cell repertoires in COVID-19. As for the study in general: The samples span acute and convalescent COVID-19 from the United States, Italy and Spain.

Clones were read by immunoSEQ multiplex PCR, and TCRdb kept only the in-frame ones, dropping some. The sample yields 290,000 or so clones, around 91% seen once. The specimen was PBMCs or T cells enriched from blood (not recorded which). This sequence originates from a woman in her late teens or twenties with acute COVID-19. The genes are TRBV15 and TRBJ2-3; 8 bases map to TRBD2. CDR3 region: CATSRAGAGDDTQYF. The DNA for the CDR3 is TGTGCCACCAGCAGAGCGGGAGCGGGAGACGATACGCAGTATTTT.